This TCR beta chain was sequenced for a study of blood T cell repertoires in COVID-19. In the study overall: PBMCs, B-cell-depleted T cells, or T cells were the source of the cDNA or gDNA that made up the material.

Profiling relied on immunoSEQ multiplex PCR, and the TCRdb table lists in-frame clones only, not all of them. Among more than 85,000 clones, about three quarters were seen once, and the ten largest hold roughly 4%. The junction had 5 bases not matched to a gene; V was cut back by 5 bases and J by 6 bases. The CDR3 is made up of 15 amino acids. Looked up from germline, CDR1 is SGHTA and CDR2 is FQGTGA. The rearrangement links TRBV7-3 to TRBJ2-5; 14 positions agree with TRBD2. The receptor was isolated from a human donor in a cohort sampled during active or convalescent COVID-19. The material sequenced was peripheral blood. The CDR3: CASSRGLAGEKTQYF. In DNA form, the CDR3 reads TGTGCCAGCAGCAGGGGACTAGCGGGAGAAAAGACCCAGTACTTC.